Reported below is one T cell receptor (beta chain). It lacks a known antigen. No base quality values were provided; no much bigger clone lies one nucleotide off. Other DNA sequences in this specimen translate into the identical CDR3. Germline trimming: 4 bases from V, 4 bases from J; junction bases outside gene matches: 5. CDR3 length: 14 amino acids, cysteine to phenylalanine. Kept here is only the CDR3 DNA, which spans 42 bases and is read in frame from base 1. The germline V gene gives CDR1 as SGHRS and CDR2 as YFSETQ. In Seattle, one collaborating source enrolled patients while the infection was active and tracked those patients longitudinally over the course of disease. Whole blood was collected in K2EDTA tubes by collaborating institutions according to the institutions' own protocols. For TCRbeta analysis, collaborators shipped samples in one of three forms: frozen whole blood, isolated PBMCs, or DNA extracted from either of those sample types.

The immunoSEQ Assay, a bias-controlled multiplex PCR, was used to amplify TCRbeta CDR3 regions from genomic DNA. As for how the authors treated the data: The number of nucleated cells in each sample was estimated from the amplification of reference gene primers within the assay. To quantify the absolute abundance of each unique TCRbeta CDR3 rearrangement, sequence reads were collapsed and filtered. For each sample, productive Simpson clonality was calculated by taking the square root of Simpson's diversity index across productive rearrangements. This is the immuneACCESS table as TCRdb keeps it, with only in-frame sequences that have V and J called. A part of the clones is gone; compared with another copy, unresolved V genes explain less than half, and the rest is unexplained. V and J calls and clone size come straight from that table; D and trimming were deduced from the DNA. The sample records 350,000 to 450,000 clones, approximately 87% of which are singletons. The ten largest clonotypes hold approximately 2.4% of the sample.

This record belongs to a study of blood T cell repertoires in COVID-19 (dated by TCRdb to the early 2020s). Some background on the complete study: Collaborator samples came from the United States, Italy and Spain and covered acute and convalescent phases of COVID-19. The material from the prospective study consisted of cDNA or gDNA derived from T cells, B-cell-depleted T cells, or PBMCs. The dataset comprised deeply sampled blood TCRbeta repertoires from subjects exposed to, actively infected with, or recovered from COVID-19. The repertoires were released in a freely available public database meant as a resource for research on the immune response to SARS-CoV-2. The samples were drawn from the first 160 participants of the ongoing ImmuneRACE study and from 1,254 subjects provided by 6 global collaborators. Nearly every sample came with metadata listing a de-identified subject ID, COVID-19 status, age in years and sex. Where HLA class I and class II types were available, the types were taken from metadata supplied by the sample provider, not from assay-based typing. The paper's findings and limits, for the study overall: How much clinical and demographic metadata was included differed by source and by participant, and the metadata was provided uncurated.

Sequencing input: peripheral blood. This sequence uses TRBV5-1 and TRBJ2-7; TRBD1 fits 10 bases in the junction. The TCR sequence derives from a woman aged 55-69 years with COVID-19, enrolled during active disease. The CDR3 in this case is CASSEPGQGYEQYF. The DNA is as follows: TGCGCCAGCAGCGAACCGGGACAGGGGTACGAGCAGTACTTC.